Listed here are 25 T cell receptor beta chains from one sample, sequenced in a study of T cell repertoires in cytomegalovirus infection. TCRdb ran MiXCR on the reads and lists one entry per CDR3 protein. The table lists 60,000 to 75,000 distinct CDR3 sequences, 4% of them singletons. Sequencing input: PBMCs. The receptor set was obtained from a human donor in good health (CMV status not recorded). Some clones in this sample may be carry-over from other donors' samples.

This clonotype was counted only a few times. An end of the junction does not agree with germline; a read error may underlie this. V gene TRBV20-1 combines with J gene TRBJ2-5, with 10 bases that match TRBD2. Germline V gene data show CDR1 as DFQATT and CDR2 as SNEGSKA (reference sequence). The CDR3 spans 15 residues. The CDR3 DNA reads TGTGCGATCCGGGGAGCGGGGGGGTACCAAGAGACCCAGTACTTC. It specifies CAIRGAGGYQETQYF.

This rearrangement joins TRBV5-6 to TRBJ2-2, with D tentatively TRBD1 (6 bases). The V gene lost 6 bases and the J gene lost 6 bases, with 24 bases spanning the gap. Germline V CDR1 and CDR2: SGHDT, YYEEEE. This CDR3 has 17 residues. The CDR3, as DNA: TGTGCCAGCAACCACCCCCCAGGGACCCCAGGGGCCGGGGAGCTGTTTTTT. This sequence encodes CASNHPPGTPGAGELFF. Variable domain in full (rest from reference TRBV5-6 and TRBJ2-2): DAGVTQSPTHLIKTRGQQVTLRCSPKSGHDTVSWYQQALGQGPQFIFQYYEEEERQRGNFPDRFSGHQFPNYSSELNVNALLLGDSALYLCASNHPPGTPGAGELFFGEGSRLTVL.

This clonotype was detected many times. J is TRBJ2-2 and V is TRBV20-1; D gene unclear. This CDR3 contains 14 residues. V shed 3 bases and J shed 5 bases, with 13 bases lying between them. Germline CDR1 reads DFQATT; CDR2 reads SNEGSKA (reference sequence). The CDR3 here is CSASGLVGTGELFF. The CDR3, as DNA: TGCAGTGCTAGTGGGCTAGTAGGGACCGGGGAGCTGTTTTTT.

In its sample, this clonotype was seen many times. The chain uses TRBV7-2 and TRBJ1-6, with D possibly being TRBD1 (5 bases). Looked up from germline, CDR1 is SGHTA and CDR2 is FQGNSA. The CDR3 loop spans 13 amino acids. Trimming left V 5 bases short and J 11 bases short, with 13 bases between. The CDR3 is CASSPGRSAPLHF. Written as DNA, the CDR3 is TGTGCCAGCAGCCCAGGGAGATCGGCACCCCTCCACTTT.

This clonotype has at least ten counts. This chain joins TRBV25-1 and TRBJ2-1; 10 bases align to TRBD2. Per the germline V gene, CDR1 is MGHDK and CDR2 is SYGVNS. Unmatched junction bases numbered 6, after V lost 6 bases and J lost 4 bases. The CDR3 consists of 15 residues. This CDR3 is CASRISGGGYNEQFF. The DNA of the CDR3 is TGTGCCAGCAGGATCAGCGGGGGGGGTTACAATGAGCAGTTCTTC.

This clonotype was seen at least ten times. The genes are TRBV7-2 and TRBJ1-1; possible D gene TRBD1, 6 bases. Germline CDR1 is SGHTA and CDR2 is FQGNSA. The CDR3 contains 15 residues. Trimming took off 5 bases at V and 1 base at J, with 14 bases between the two ends. The CDR3 DNA reads TGTGCCAGCAGCGAAAGAGGAGGGGGGAACACTGAAGCTTTCTTT. It codes for CASSERGGGNTEAFF.

This clonotype was observed many times. The chain recombines TRBV7-9 with TRBJ1-1; no clear D. The CDR3 runs 12 residues. The V end lost 4 bases, the J end lost 5 bases, and 8 bases lay between the germline ends. Germline V lookup: CDR1 SEHNR, CDR2 FQNEAQ (reference sequence). This CDR3 reads CASSSTGTEAFF. Here the CDR3 DNA reads TGTGCCAGCAGCTCCACGGGGACTGAAGCTTTCTTT.

The table lists this clonotype with many counts. This rearrangement joins TRBV19 to TRBJ2-1; D may match TRBD1 or TRBD2 (5 bases each). Germline lookup yields CDR1 LNHDA and CDR2 SQIVND (reference sequence). V lost 5 bases and J lost 7, with 9 bases in between. This CDR3 region has 12 residues. Written as DNA, the CDR3 is TGTGCCAGTAGTGAGGGGTGGAATGAGCAGTTCTTC. This sequence encodes CASSEGWNEQFF. The whole variable domain, remainder taken from reference TRBV19 and TRBJ2-1, is DGGITQSPKYLFRKEGQNVTLSCEQNLNHDAMYWYRQDPGQGLRLIYYSQIVNDFQKGDIAEGYSVSREKKESFPLTVTSAQKNPTAFYLCASSEGWNEQFFGPGTRLTVL.

This clonotype was found many times. The DNA of the CDR3 is TGCAGTGCCATTTTGACTAGCGGGAGGGCCCGGATCACAGATACGCAGTATTTT. It is translated as CSAILTSGRARITDTQYF. The rearrangement joins TRBV20-1 to TRBJ2-3; 14 bases agree with TRBD2. The V gene end was trimmed by 6 bases and the J gene end by 2 bases; junction bases not matched to a gene: 13. The CDR3 loop spans 18 amino acids. Germline V gene data show CDR1 as DFQATT and CDR2 as SNEGSKA (reference sequence).

This clonotype has ten or more counts. The CDR3 DNA reads TGTGCCAGCAGTCTAGAGGGGGCAAGCGCAGGGGGTCAACTGCATTCACCCCTCCACTTT. Its translation is CASSLEGASAGGQLHSPLHF. This chain uses TRBV7-3 with TRBJ1-6; 7 bases map to TRBD1. CDR1 is SGHTA, CDR2 FQGTGA, per germline. With 6 bases clipped from V and 8 bases from J, the junction kept 25 bases outside the gene matches. The CDR3 has 20 amino acids.

This clonotype showed up many times. The chain has TRBV28 and TRBJ2-7, with 10 bases matching TRBD1. CDR3 length: 16 residues. Germline-derived CDR1 and CDR2 are MDHEN and SYDVKM. V lost 4 bases and J lost 0; bases outside the gene matches: 6. CDR3 coding DNA: TGTGCCAGCAGTTCCTTGTGGACAGGGGGCTCCTACGAGCAGTACTTC. This encodes CASSSLWTGGSYEQYF.

This clonotype was observed many times. The chain is built from TRBV7-2 and TRBJ2-3; 12 bases match TRBD2. Germline-derived CDR1 and CDR2 are SGHTA and FQGNSA. V lost 5 bases, J lost 0 bases, and 15 bases stayed unmatched. The CDR3 covers 20 residues. The CDR3 sequence: CASSLPHGLAGNHSTDTQYF. DNA of the CDR3: TGTGCCAGCAGCCTGCCGCATGGACTAGCGGGGAACCATAGCACAGATACGCAGTATTTT.

This clonotype was counted many times. The rearrangement uses TRBV7-2 and TRBJ2-1, with D hard to call. Germline assignment: CDR1 SGHTA and CDR2 FQGNSA. Trimming took 5 bases from V and 6 from J, leaving 5 bases between them. CDR3 length: 11 amino acids. The DNA for the CDR3 is TGTGCCAGCAGCCCCATCAATGAGCAGTTCTTC. Translated, it gives CASSPINEQFF.

The sample holds many counts of this clonotype. The chain joins TRBV7-2 to TRBJ2-1, with 9 bases fitting TRBD1. The germline gives CDR1 SGHTA, CDR2 FQGNSA. The J segment lost 6 bases and the V segment lost 7 bases, leaving 7 bases of the junction unmatched. CDR3 length equals 14 residues. The CDR3 here is CASTRTGVGNEQFF. DNA of the CDR3: TGTGCCAGCACCCGGACAGGGGTTGGCAATGAGCAGTTCTTC.

This clonotype was picked up many times. CDR3 protein: CASSPRGGLVGELFF. In nucleotides, the CDR3 is TGTGCCAGCAGCCCCCGGGGAGGGTTGGTCGGGGAGCTGTTTTTT. V and J are TRBV11-2 and TRBJ2-2, with 7 bases that match TRBD2. This CDR3 has 15 amino acids. V lost 5 bases to trimming and J lost 7 bases; unmatched junction nucleotides: 10. CDR1 and CDR2 (germline): SGHAT, FQNNGV.

At least ten counts were recorded for this clonotype. This sequence joins TRBV7-2 and TRBJ2-5, with TRBD2 identical over 9 bases. The junction had 3 bases not matched to a gene; V was cut back by 3 bases and J by 1 base. The CDR3 spans 15 residues. Germline V gives CDR1 SGHTA, CDR2 FQGNSA. Here the CDR3 DNA reads TGTGCCAGCAGCTTTAATAGCGGGGGCCAAGAGACCCAGTACTTC. Its protein is CASSFNSGGQETQYF.

This clonotype came up many times. The V call is TRBV7-6, the J call TRBJ1-1, with 7 positions matching TRBD1. V was clipped by 5 bases and J by 6 bases; unmatched bases: 3. This CDR3 is 12 amino acids long. CDR1 is SGHVS, CDR2 FNYEAQ, per germline. CDR3 residues: CASSSGTAEAFF. As DNA, the CDR3 is TGTGCCAGCAGCAGCGGGACAGCTGAAGCTTTCTTT.

This clonotype has ten or more counts. V is TRBV11-2 and J is TRBJ2-5; possible D gene TRBD2, 6 bases. Germline loops: CDR1 SGHAT, CDR2 FQNNGV. The CDR3 spans 14 residues. With 1 base removed from V and 5 bases from J, the gap between germline ends came to 11 bases. DNA of the CDR3: TGTGCCAGCAGCTTAGGGGGGGTGTGGGAGACCCAGTACTTC. It specifies CASSLGGVWETQYF.

In its sample, this clonotype was seen many times. The V gene is TRBV7-2, the J gene TRBJ2-1; 9 nucleotides line up with TRBD2. The V segment lost 1 base and the J segment 8 bases; nucleotides outside the gene matches: 9. Germline-derived CDR1 and CDR2 are SGHTA and FQGNSA. The CDR3 loop spans 16 amino acids. The CDR3 loop reads CASSLDRASGIYEQFF. The CDR3 bases are TGTGCCAGCAGCTTAGATAGGGCTAGCGGGATCTATGAGCAGTTCTTC.

This clonotype was seen ten or more times. The chain links TRBV12-3 or TRBV12-4 to TRBJ2-3; 9 nucleotides line up with TRBD2. The trim removed 2 bases at V and 8 bases at J, leaving 2 bases unmatched. This CDR3 has 13 residues. The CDR3 spells CASSLKAGGTQYF. The DNA for the CDR3 is TGTGCCAGCAGTTTAAAAGCGGGGGGTACGCAGTATTTT.

In its sample, this clonotype was seen many times. The chain uses TRBV4-3 and TRBJ2-1; 8 bases agree with TRBD1. The CDR3 runs to 15 residues. V gave up 4 bases and J gave up 6 bases; unmatched junction bases: 8. CDR1 and CDR2 from the germline V gene are LGHNA and YSLEER. The CDR3 bases are TGCGCCAGCAGCCTCGGACAGGGCAGAGTCAATGAGCAGTTCTTC. Translating gives CASSLGQGRVNEQFF.

This clonotype was counted at least ten times. The V call is TRBV7-8, the J call TRBJ2-1; tentative D call: TRBD2 (5 bases). This CDR3 has 17 residues. The V gene's germline CDR1 is SGHVS and CDR2 FQNEAQ. V was clipped by 3 bases and J by 5 bases, with 20 bases between them. The CDR3 DNA follows: TGTGCCAGCAGCTTTAGGGTACTAGTTCGCGACGACAATGAGCAGTTCTTC. Translated: CASSFRVLVRDDNEQFF.

This clonotype was observed at least ten times. V gene TRBV7-2 combines with J gene TRBJ1-5; 11 bases align to TRBD1. Trimming at V came to 1 base and at J to 7 bases, leaving 6 bases not matched to a gene. Per the germline V gene, CDR1 is SGHTA and CDR2 is FQGNSA. This CDR3 region has 16 residues. The CDR3 region is CASSLGRGTGGQPQHF. The CDR3 DNA reads as TGTGCCAGCAGCTTAGGCCGGGGGACAGGGGGACAGCCCCAGCATTTT.

This clonotype has at least ten counts. The CDR3 DNA follows: TGTGCCAGCAGCCGGACAGAGTACGAGCAGTACTTC. It yields the protein CASSRTEYEQYF. V and J are TRBV7-2 and TRBJ2-7, with TRBD1 as a possible D gene (6 bases). Germline V gives CDR1 SGHTA, CDR2 FQGNSA. The CDR3 covers 12 residues. Trimming stripped 5 bases from V and 4 bases from J, with 9 bases between.

This clonotype appeared many times. The chain uses TRBV7-6 and TRBJ2-5; D might be TRBD2 (6 bases). Germline V gives CDR1 SGHVS, CDR2 FNYEAQ. V lost 4 bases to trimming and J lost 4 bases, with 16 bases between them. This CDR3 contains 15 residues. The CDR3, as DNA: TGTGCCAGCAGCTCGTCCGGGAGATCGGGAGAGACCCAGTACTTC. This gives the protein CASSSSGRSGETQYF.